Below are 13 T cell receptor beta chains sequenced from a single sample in a study of blood T cells in healthy people across ages. Primed by a sample-barcoded 5' primer and a J-beta primer mix, a second PCR proceeded for about 6 to 11 cycles. TCRdb called the 5' RACE reads again in MiXCR, with one record for every CDR3 protein. The sample yields some 800,000 distinct CDR3 sequences, approximately 25% seen once. The same sample was also used in a study of T cells of mothers and their children.

What was sequenced was blood. These TCRs come from a boy between 10 and 17 years old in good health.

J is TRBJ2-7 and V is TRBV7-9; TRBD1 matches at 8 bases. The CDR3 runs to 14 residues. Trimming took 5 bases from V and 0 from J; bases not matched to a gene: 3. Germline V gives CDR1 SEHNR, CDR2 FQNEAQ (reference sequence). CDR3: CASSHRGISYEQYF. CDR3 in DNA: TGTGCCAGCAGCCACAGGGGGATCTCCTACGAGCAGTACTTC.

The genes are TRBV15 and TRBJ2-3; TRBD2 aligns across 11 bases. This CDR3 has 18 amino acids. Losses at the gene ends were 3 bases for V and 1 base for J; bases not matched to a gene: 9. Germline CDR1 LNHNV, CDR2 YYDKDF (reference sequence). CDR3: CATSSSRTSGLRTDTQYF. Written as DNA, the CDR3 is TGTGCCACCAGCAGCTCACGGACTAGCGGGTTACGCACAGATACGCAGTATTTT.

V gene TRBV30 combines with J gene TRBJ2-7; possibly TRBD1 for D (5 bases). Germline values: CDR1 GTSNPN, CDR2 SVGIG (reference sequence). This CDR3 is built from 13 residues. Trimming cost V 2 bases and J 3 bases, with 11 bases left between them. DNA for the CDR3: TGTGCCTGGAGTCTCGGACACTTCTACGAGCAGTACTTC. It encodes CAWSLGHFYEQYF.

This chain connects TRBV28 to TRBJ2-7, with 7 bases that match TRBD1. CDR3 length: 18 amino acids. Germline V lookup: CDR1 MDHEN, CDR2 SYDVKM. Trimming cost V 6 bases and J 1 base; bases outside gene matches: 18. The CDR3 DNA is TGTGCCAGCAGCCCCAGGTTGGCACACAGGGGAAGGTCCTACGAGCAGTACTTC. Protein sequence: CASSPRLAHRGRSYEQYF.

The chain joins TRBV12-3 or TRBV12-4 to TRBJ2-7; 7 positions match TRBD1. The CDR3 has 14 amino acids. Trimming took 4 bases from V and 2 from J; bases not matched to a gene: 5. The CDR3 bases are TGTGCCAGCAGTTCACAGGGGATTGCCTACGAGCAGTACTTC. Its protein product is CASSSQGIAYEQYF.

In this sample, this clonotype turned up a few times. The V and J genes are TRBV7-9 and TRBJ2-3, with a weak D call TRBD1 (5 bases). The CDR3 is made up of 13 amino acids. The ends were cut back, 2 bases at V and 6 bases at J, with 9 bases in the middle. Germline CDR1 and CDR2: SEHNR and FQNEAQ (reference sequence). The CDR3 DNA is TGTGCCAGCAGCTTATTGGGGCGCGATACGCAGTATTTT. As protein: CASSLLGRDTQYF. The full variable domain, its missing parts supplied by reference TRBV7-9 and TRBJ2-3, is DTGVSQNPRHKITKRGQNVTFRCDPISEHNRLYWYRQTLGQGPEFLTYFQNEAQLEKSRLLSDRFSAERPKGSFSTLEIQRTEQGDSAMYLCASSLLGRDTQYFGPGTRLTVL.

This clonotype was observed a few times. J is TRBJ2-7 and V is TRBV20-1; 8 bases agree with TRBD2. Gene TRBJ2-5 matches the end of the DNA better, so the J call may be wrong. The germline V gene has CDR1 DFQATT and CDR2 SNEGSKA (reference sequence). The CDR3 extends over 15 amino acids. The CDR3 loop reads CSASDRTSRHETQYF. CDR3 in DNA: TGCAGTGCTAGCGACCGGACTAGCCGTCACGAGACCCAGTACTTC.

The chain has TRBV4-1 and TRBJ2-3; 16 positions agree with TRBD2. The CDR3 runs 18 residues. From germline, CDR1 is MGHRA and CDR2 YSYEKL. J gave up 4 bases and V 5 bases, and 9 bases lay outside the gene matches. The CDR3 DNA sequence: TGCGCCAGCAGCGTGGGACTAGCGGGAGGGCGAGGGTCAGATACGCAGTATTTT. Protein: CASSVGLAGGRGSDTQYF.

The chain combines TRBV12-3 or TRBV12-4 with TRBJ1-2; D is undetermined. The V and J ends lost 2 bases and 8 bases respectively, with 12 bases between them. This CDR3 has 13 residues. CDR3 coding DNA: TGTGCCAGCAGTTTAAGTCCCATGATAGGCTACACCTTC. It encodes CASSLSPMIGYTF.

The V call is TRBV5-8, the J call TRBJ2-1; a weak D match, TRBD1 (5 bases). The V end lost 2 bases, the J end lost 7 bases, and 13 bases lay between the germline ends. This CDR3 region has 14 residues. In germline, CDR1 is SGHTS, CDR2 YDEGEE. CDR3 bases: TGTGCCAGCAGCTTAATGACAGTTCTTAATGAGCAGTTCTTC. Translation: CASSLMTVLNEQFF. The entire variable domain, with the rest obtained from reference TRBV5-8 and TRBJ2-1, is as follows: EAGVTQSPTHLIKTRGQQATLRCSPISGHTSVYWYQQALGLGLQFLLWYDEGEERNRGNFPPRFSGRQFPNYSSELNVNALELEDSALYLCASSLMTVLNEQFFGPGTRLTVL.

The V and J genes are TRBV14 and TRBJ2-5, with 7 nucleotides matching TRBD1. The J call may be mistaken, given a closer DNA end match to TRBJ2-7. Germline V gene data show CDR1 as SGHDN and CDR2 as FVKESK. CDR3 length: 15 amino acids. Here the CDR3 reads CASSQNLGTVYEQYF. CDR3 coding DNA: TGTGCCAGCAGCCAAAACCTAGGGACAGTCTACGAGCAGTACTTC.

This clonotype was counted between two and nine times. The J gene is TRBJ2-4, the V gene TRBV14; D remains ambiguous. CDR1 SGHDN and CDR2 FVKESK come from the germline V gene. V lost 0 bases to trimming and J lost 2 bases, with 17 bases between them. The CDR3 extends over 18 amino acids. CDR3 sequence reads: CASSQDLPPLKTKNIQYF. The CDR3 DNA follows: TGTGCCAGCAGCCAAGATCTGCCTCCTCTCAAGACCAAAAACATTCAGTACTTC.

The rearrangement links TRBV7-6 to TRBJ1-1, with D uncertain. Germline lookup yields CDR1 SGHVS and CDR2 FNYEAQ. V was shortened by 5 bases and J by 3 bases, with 13 bases between the two germline ends. The CDR3 covers 14 residues. The CDR3 here is CASSLGSVYTEAFF. The DNA of the CDR3 is TGTGCCAGCAGCCTTGGGAGTGTGTACACTGAAGCTTTCTTT.